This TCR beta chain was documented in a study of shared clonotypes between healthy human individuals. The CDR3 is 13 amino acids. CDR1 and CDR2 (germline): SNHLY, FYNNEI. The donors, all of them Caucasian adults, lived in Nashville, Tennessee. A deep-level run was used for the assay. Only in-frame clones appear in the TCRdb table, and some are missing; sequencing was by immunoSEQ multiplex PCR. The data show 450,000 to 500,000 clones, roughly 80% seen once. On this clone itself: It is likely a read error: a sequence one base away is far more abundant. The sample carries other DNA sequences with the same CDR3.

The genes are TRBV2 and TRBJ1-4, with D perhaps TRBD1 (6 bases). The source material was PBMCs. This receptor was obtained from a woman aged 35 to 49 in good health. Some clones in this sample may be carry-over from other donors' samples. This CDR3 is CASSGQVGEKLFF. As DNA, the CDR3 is TGTGCCAGCAGTGGACAGGTTGGGGAAAAATTGTTTTTT.